The clone carrying this TCR beta chain showed up just a few times. The target antigen is unknown. J lost 8 bases, V lost 3 bases, and 7 bases had no gene match. The CDR3 runs 15 residues. Germline assignment: CDR1 MGHRA and CDR2 YSYEKL. The study made its TCR cDNA through 5'RACE template switching. That step introduced a universal primer site along with UMIs. TCRdb called the 5' RACE reads again in MiXCR, with one record for every CDR3 protein. This sample has under 200,000 distinct CDR3 sequences; 8% to 13% occur once, and the top ten carry 30% to 45%. The entry originates in a study of T cells after yellow fever vaccination. About the study: Fractions containing few cells were prepared with SMART-Seq v4 Ultra Low Input. Regarding the study as a whole: FACS-sorted repertoires might harbor abundant contaminating clonotypes from the bulk population.

The sample consisted of CD8+ T cells sorted from PBMCs, taken 15 days after the yellow fever booster vaccination. The chain uses TRBV4-1 and TRBJ1-6, with 7 bases that match TRBD1. This TCR was sampled from a man aged 18 to 29 who received the YFV17D yellow fever vaccine. CDR3 DNA sequence: TGCGCCAGCAGCCAGCCGGGACAGTGGGATTCACCCCTCCACTTT. Encoded protein: CASSQPGQWDSPLHF.